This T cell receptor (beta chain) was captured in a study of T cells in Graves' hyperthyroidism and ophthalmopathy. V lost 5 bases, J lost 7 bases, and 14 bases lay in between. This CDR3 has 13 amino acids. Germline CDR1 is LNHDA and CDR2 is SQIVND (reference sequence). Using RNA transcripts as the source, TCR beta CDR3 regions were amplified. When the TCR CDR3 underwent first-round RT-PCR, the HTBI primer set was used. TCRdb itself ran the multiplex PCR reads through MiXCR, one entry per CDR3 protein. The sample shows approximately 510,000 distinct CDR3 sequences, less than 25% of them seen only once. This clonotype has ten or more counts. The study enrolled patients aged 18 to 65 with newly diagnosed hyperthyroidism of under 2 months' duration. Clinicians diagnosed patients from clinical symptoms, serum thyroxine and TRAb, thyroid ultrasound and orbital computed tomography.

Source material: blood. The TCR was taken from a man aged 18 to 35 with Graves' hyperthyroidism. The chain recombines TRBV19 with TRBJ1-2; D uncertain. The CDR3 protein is CASSPGISSGYTF. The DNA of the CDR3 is TGTGCCAGTAGTCCCGGGATTTCGTCTGGCTACACCTTC. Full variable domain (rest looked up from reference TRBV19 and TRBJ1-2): DGGITQSPKYLFRKEGQNVTLSCEQNLNHDAMYWYRQDPGQGLRLIYYSQIVNDFQKGDIAEGYSVSREKKESFPLTVTSAQKNPTAFYLCASSPGISSGYTFGSGTRLTVV.